One and the same sample provided the 15 T cell receptor beta chains below, sequenced in a study of early T cells in non-severe SARS-CoV-2 infection. Each CDR3 protein gets one entry after TCRdb re-called the 5' RACE reads with MiXCR. The sample shows 53,000 or so distinct CDR3 sequences, approximately 12% of them seen only once. Sequencing used whole blood, obtained at baseline. The receptors were sampled from an adult who was a healthcare worker with PCR-confirmed SARS-CoV-2 infection or an uninfected control (not recorded which).

The chain employs TRBV20-1 and TRBJ2-7; tentative D call: TRBD1 (6 bases). CDR1 and CDR2 (germline): DFQATT, SNEGSKA (reference sequence). The CDR3 spans 14 residues. Trimming stripped 3 bases from V and 3 bases from J, with 15 bases between. CDR3 residues: CSAREGKGGYEQYF. As DNA, the CDR3 is TGCAGTGCTAGGGAAGGAAAAGGGGGCTACGAGCAGTACTTC.

This clonotype was counted many times. V is TRBV28 and J is TRBJ2-3; 9 bases fit TRBD2. V shed 5 bases, J shed 3 bases, and the junction held 3 bases outside the gene matches. The CDR3 is 14 amino acids. Germline V lookup: CDR1 MDHEN, CDR2 SYDVKM. The CDR3 reads CASSDSGSTDTQYF. CDR3 in DNA: TGTGCCAGCAGTGATAGCGGGAGTACAGATACGCAGTATTTT.

The chain carries TRBV6-2 or TRBV6-3 and TRBJ2-1; 11 bases map to TRBD2. J was trimmed by 8 bases and V by 6 bases; bases with no gene match: 9. This CDR3 region has 15 residues. Germline V gene data show CDR1 as MNHEY and CDR2 as SVGEGT. The CDR3 loop reads CASRLTSGRMHEQFF. The CDR3 DNA follows: TGTGCCAGCAGACTAACTAGCGGGAGAATGCATGAGCAGTTCTTC.

V gene TRBV20-1 combines with J gene TRBJ1-3; D gene ambiguous. Deletions cut 6 bases from V and 6 bases from J, with 9 bases between. The CDR3 is made up of 11 amino acids. Germline V lookup: CDR1 DFQATT, CDR2 SNEGSKA (reference sequence). This CDR3 is CSAKFENTIYF. The CDR3 coding sequence is TGCAGTGCGAAGTTTGAAAACACCATATATTTT.

J is TRBJ2-2 and V is TRBV7-7; TRBD2 matches 14 bases. The V gene end was trimmed by 4 bases and the J gene end by 5 bases; junction bases not matched to a gene: 3. Per germline, CDR1 SSHAT and CDR2 FNYEAQ (reference sequence). CDR3 length: 16 amino acids. The CDR3, as DNA: TGTGCCAGCAGCTCCGGGACTAGCGGGAGTACCGGGGAGCTGTTTTTT. Encoded protein: CASSSGTSGSTGELFF. The whole variable domain, filled in from reference TRBV7-7 and TRBJ2-2, reads GAGVSQSPRYKVTKRGQDVTLRCDPISSHATLYWYQQALGQGPEFLTYFNYEAQPDKSGLPSDRFSAERPEGSISTLTIQRTEQRDSAMYRCASSSGTSGSTGELFFGEGSRLTVL.

V gene TRBV5-1 combines with J gene TRBJ2-6; 7 positions agree with TRBD1. V lost 5 bases, J lost 0 bases, and 5 bases stayed unmatched. CDR1 and CDR2 from the germline V gene are SGHRS and YFSETQ. This CDR3 spans 16 amino acids. The CDR3, as DNA: TGCGCCAGCAGTCCGGACAGGCGCTCTGGGGCCAACGTCCTGACTTTC. Its protein is CASSPDRRSGANVLTF.

The chain links TRBV4-3 to TRBJ2-6; no clear D. V lost 0 bases and J lost 0, with 6 bases in between. The CDR3 is 16 residues long. Germline V gene sequence: CDR1 LGHNA, CDR2 YSLEER. The CDR3 here is CASSQDWSSGANVLTF. In DNA form, the CDR3 reads TGCGCCAGCAGCCAAGATTGGAGCTCTGGGGCCAACGTCCTGACTTTC.

This clonotype has a count of ten or more. J is TRBJ2-3 and V is TRBV4-3; a possible D gene is TRBD2 (6 bases). Between the trimmed V and J ends, which lost 0 bases and 5 bases, there was a span of 12 bases. The CDR3 is 15 residues long. CDR1 is LGHNA and CDR2 is YSLEER in the germline V gene. In DNA form, the CDR3 reads TGCGCCAGCAGCCAAGAAAAATCAGCGGGAGATACGCAGTATTTT. Amino acid sequence: CASSQEKSAGDTQYF.

This clonotype has ten or more counts. This chain links TRBV7-2 with TRBJ2-7, with TRBD1 matching 7 bases. The CDR3 consists of 15 residues. The germline gives CDR1 SGHTA, CDR2 FQGNSA. The J segment lost 4 bases and the V segment lost 3 bases, leaving 9 bases of the junction unmatched. The CDR3 is CASSFVTGRIYEQYF. The CDR3 DNA reads as TGTGCCAGCAGCTTCGTGACAGGGCGTATTTACGAGCAGTACTTC.

This clonotype was observed many times. The chain carries TRBV5-1 and TRBJ2-7, with 9 bases identical to TRBD1. The germline V gene has CDR1 SGHRS and CDR2 YFSETQ. The CDR3 totals 13 residues. V lost 1 base to trimming and J lost 7 bases; unmatched junction nucleotides: 3. The DNA for the CDR3 is TGCGCCAGCAGCTTGCTGGGACAGGGAGAGCAGTACTTC. This translates into CASSLLGQGEQYF.

This clonotype appeared a few times. CDR3 in amino acids: CASSLVWQVDEQYF. In nucleotides, the CDR3 is TGTGCCAGCAGCTTAGTTTGGCAAGTCGACGAGCAGTACTTC. The gene calls are TRBV11-2 and TRBJ2-7; no reliable D call. V shed 1 base and J shed 5 bases, with 12 bases lying between them. CDR3 length: 14 residues. Germline lookup yields CDR1 SGHAT and CDR2 FQNNGV.

This clonotype was seen many times. DNA of the CDR3: TGTGCCAGCAGCTCGGACGGGCTAGCGGGGAATGAGCAGTTCTTC. Its translation is CASSSDGLAGNEQFF. The gene calls are TRBV7-7 and TRBJ2-1, with 9 bases identical to TRBD2. The CDR3 runs to 15 residues. Looked up from germline, CDR1 is SSHAT and CDR2 is FNYEAQ (reference sequence). The V and J ends lost 4 bases and 7 bases, in that order; junction bases with no gene match: 8.

This clonotype was counted many times. A junction boundary mismatches the germline segment, possibly from a read error. This chain joins TRBV5-6 and TRBJ1-6; D is unresolved. This CDR3 is built from 11 residues. Per the germline V gene, CDR1 is SGHDT and CDR2 is YYEEEE. As DNA, the CDR3 is TGTGCCAGCAGCTCCGGTAACTCGCGGGACTTT. The encoded protein is CASSSGNSRDF.

This clonotype was detected ten times or more. The chain employs TRBV12-3 or TRBV12-4 and TRBJ1-1; D gene uncertain. This CDR3 comprises 16 residues. V was trimmed by 1 base and J by 0 bases, leaving 12 bases between them. CDR3 sequence (DNA): TGTGCCAGCAGTTTAGGGCCTCTCAGATTGAACACTGAAGCTTTCTTT. It encodes CASSLGPLRLNTEAFF.

The genes are TRBV18 and TRBJ2-1; weak D call: TRBD2 (7 bases). The CDR3 covers 16 residues. With 0 bases removed from V and 4 bases from J, the gap between germline ends came to 13 bases. The germline gives CDR1 KGHSH, CDR2 LQKENI. The CDR3 region has the DNA TGTGCCAGCTCACCACCGCCGAGGGGGGGATACAATGAGCAGTTCTTC. This encodes CASSPPPRGGYNEQFF.